This is a list of T cell receptor beta chains from one sample in a study of CD8+ T cells in alopecia areata. Method: immunoSEQ multiplex PCR; TCRdb's copy keeps in-frame clones and lacks some. This table holds tens of thousands of clones, 55% to 75% found once. Here the sequenced sample was CD8+ T cells sorted from blood, taken at week 0. These receptors all stem from a human donor with alopecia areata. Both conserved end residues are part of each CDR3. The D gene is left open where the match is weak. Size is omitted from some rows. Given values are once, few, many or a class for expanded clones.

v_gene: TRBV27; j_gene: TRBJ1-1; d_gene: -; abundance: -; CDR3aa: CASSLLGANTEAFF; CDR3nt: TGTGCCAGCAGTTTATTAGGGGCGAACACTGAAGCTTTCTTT
v_gene: TRBV7-9; j_gene: TRBJ1-2; d_gene: -; abundance: -; CDR3aa: CASSSPVGPDYGYTF; CDR3nt: TGTGCCAGCAGCTCCCCAGTTGGGCCGGACTATGGCTACACCTTC
v_gene: TRBV7-3; j_gene: TRBJ2-2; d_gene: -; abundance: -; CDR3aa: CASGTNTGELFF; CDR3nt: TGTGCCAGCGGTACGAACACCGGGGAGCTGTTTTTT
v_gene: TRBV19; j_gene: TRBJ2-2; d_gene: -; abundance: few; CDR3aa: CASSMDSGELFF; CDR3nt: TGTGCCAGTAGTATGGACAGCGGGGAGCTGTTTTTT
v_gene: TRBV9; j_gene: TRBJ2-1; d_gene: -; abundance: -; CDR3aa: CASSVDRSSYNEQFF; CDR3nt: TGTGCCAGCAGCGTAGACAGAAGCTCCTACAATGAGCAGTTCTTC
v_gene: TRBV29-1; j_gene: TRBJ2-1; d_gene: TRBD1; abundance: few; CDR3aa: CSVEVRAGTASTYNEQFF; CDR3nt: TGCAGCGTTGAAGTTCGCGCTGGGACAGCTAGTACCTACAATGAGCAGTTCTTC
v_gene: TRBV4-1; j_gene: TRBJ1-2; d_gene: -; abundance: -; CDR3aa: CASSQSPPTYGYTF; CDR3nt: TGCGCCAGCAGCCAAAGCCCTCCGACATATGGCTACACCTTC
v_gene: TRBV30; j_gene: TRBJ2-3; d_gene: TRBD2; abundance: -; CDR3aa: CAWRGTSGSDTQYF; CDR3nt: TGTGCCTGGAGAGGGACTAGCGGGAGCGATACGCAGTATTTT
v_gene: TRBV5-1; j_gene: TRBJ2-7; d_gene: -; abundance: -; CDR3aa: CASSLWVSSYEQYF; CDR3nt: TGCGCCAGCAGTCTCTGGGTGTCTTCCTACGAGCAGTACTTC
v_gene: TRBV27; j_gene: TRBJ2-3; d_gene: -; abundance: -; CDR3aa: CASSSLRRVATDTQYF; CDR3nt: TGTGCCAGCAGTTCCCTTCGCAGGGTGGCCACAGATACGCAGTATTTT
v_gene: TRBV4-1; j_gene: TRBJ2-1; d_gene: -; abundance: -; CDR3aa: CASSPHDGNEQFF; CDR3nt: TGCGCCAGCAGCCCGCACGACGGCAATGAGCAGTTCTTC
v_gene: TRBV27; j_gene: TRBJ2-7; d_gene: -; abundance: -; CDR3aa: CASSLQGPYEQYF; CDR3nt: TGTGCCAGCAGTTTACAGGGTCCGTACGAGCAGTACTTC
v_gene: TRBV29-1; j_gene: TRBJ1-5; d_gene: -; abundance: -; CDR3aa: CSAHHGQTQHF; CDR3nt: TGCAGCGCGCACCATGGACAGACCCAGCATTTT
v_gene: TRBV5-1; j_gene: TRBJ2-5; d_gene: TRBD2; abundance: few; CDR3aa: CASSSGLAGVLQETQYF; CDR3nt: TGCGCCAGCAGCTCCGGACTAGCGGGGGTGCTCCAAGAGACCCAGTACTTC
v_gene: TRBV4-2; j_gene: TRBJ2-6; d_gene: -; abundance: few; CDR3aa: CASSQEAGSGANVLTF; CDR3nt: TGTGCCAGCAGCCAAGAGGCTGGGAGCGGGGCCAACGTCCTGACTTTC
v_gene: TRBV7-9; j_gene: TRBJ2-5; d_gene: -; abundance: -; CDR3aa: CASSLEWGSGETQYF; CDR3nt: TGTGCCAGCAGCTTAGAGTGGGGATCGGGTGAGACCCAGTACTTC
v_gene: TRBV27; j_gene: TRBJ2-1; d_gene: TRBD1; abundance: -; CDR3aa: CASSYYRGRDEQFF; CDR3nt: TGTGCCAGCAGTTATTACAGGGGGCGGGATGAGCAGTTCTTC
v_gene: TRBV7-9; j_gene: TRBJ2-5; d_gene: TRBD1; abundance: -; CDR3aa: CASSSPDRGRWMETQYF; CDR3nt: TGTGCCAGCAGCTCGCCGGACAGGGGGCGTTGGATGGAGACCCAGTACTTC
v_gene: TRBV6-5; j_gene: TRBJ1-2; d_gene: -; abundance: -; CDR3aa: CASSWNYGYTF; CDR3nt: TGTGCCAGCAGTTGGAATTATGGCTACACCTTC
v_gene: TRBV7-9; j_gene: TRBJ2-3; d_gene: -; abundance: -; CDR3aa: CASSLRGADTQYF; CDR3nt: TGTGCCAGCAGCCTAAGAGGGGCAGATACGCAGTATTTT